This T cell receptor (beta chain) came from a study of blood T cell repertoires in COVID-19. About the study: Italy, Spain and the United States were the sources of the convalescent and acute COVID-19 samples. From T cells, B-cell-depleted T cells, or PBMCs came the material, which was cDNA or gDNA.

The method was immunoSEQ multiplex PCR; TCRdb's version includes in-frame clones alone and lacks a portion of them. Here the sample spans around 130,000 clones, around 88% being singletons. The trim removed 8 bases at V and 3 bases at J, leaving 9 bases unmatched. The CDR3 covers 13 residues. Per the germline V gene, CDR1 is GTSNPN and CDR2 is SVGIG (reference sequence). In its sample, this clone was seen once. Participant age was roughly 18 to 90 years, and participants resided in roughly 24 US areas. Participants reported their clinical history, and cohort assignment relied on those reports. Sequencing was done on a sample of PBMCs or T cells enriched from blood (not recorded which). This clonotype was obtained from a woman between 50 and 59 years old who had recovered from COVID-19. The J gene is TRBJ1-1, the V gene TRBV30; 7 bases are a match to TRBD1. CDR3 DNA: TGTGCCGGTCAACAGGGGTCGGACACTGAAGCTTTCTTT. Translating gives CAGQQGSDTEAFF.